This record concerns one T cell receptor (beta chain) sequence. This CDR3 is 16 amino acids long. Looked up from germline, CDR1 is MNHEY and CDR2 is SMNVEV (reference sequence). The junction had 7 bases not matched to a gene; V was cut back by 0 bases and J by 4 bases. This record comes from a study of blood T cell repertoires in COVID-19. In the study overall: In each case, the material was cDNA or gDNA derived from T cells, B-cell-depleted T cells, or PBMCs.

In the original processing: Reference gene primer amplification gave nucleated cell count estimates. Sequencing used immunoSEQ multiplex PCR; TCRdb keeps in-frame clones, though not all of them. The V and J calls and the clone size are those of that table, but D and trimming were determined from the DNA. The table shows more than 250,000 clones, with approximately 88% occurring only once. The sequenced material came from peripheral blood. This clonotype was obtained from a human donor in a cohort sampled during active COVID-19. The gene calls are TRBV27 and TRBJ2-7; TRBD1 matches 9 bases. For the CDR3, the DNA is TGTGCCAGCAGTTTATCGCCGGGACAGGGTCGGTACGAGCAGTACTTC. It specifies CASSLSPGQGRYEQYF.